This TCR beta chain is from a study of identical twins (dated by TCRdb to about 2016). Background on the whole study: TCR alpha and beta repertoires from monozygotic twins, unrelated adults of various ages and cord blood were deep-sequenced to test whether fetal clonotypes persist. Replicate twin experiments were performed at different times using different library preparation protocols to rule out contamination.

The paper's findings and limits, for the study overall: Compared with coincidental sharing between unrelated individuals, out-of-frame TCR alpha sequences shared between twins showed an excess of sequences with low generation probability. Fewer insertions were carried by abundant cord blood beta clonotypes; a weaker similar trend was observed in young adult naive repertoires, while no such trend was observed in memory repertoires. Because the same donors could not be followed over many years, conclusions were based on cross-sectional statistical analysis. Zero-insertion analyses could be partly confounded by invariant T cells such as MAIT and iNKT, though diverse VJ usage argued against such confounding for most clonotypes. The excess sharing between twins in beta out-of-frame sequences was weaker because fewer shared sequences reduced the signal-to-noise ratio. Recombination models systematically underestimated out-of-frame TCR alpha sharing in monozygotic twins but agreed with sharing between unrelated individuals.

Worth noting for this clonotype: It lacks a known antigen. Per-base qualities were not stored, and no clone one base away is much larger.

The germline V and J ends show losses of 5 bases and 4 bases respectively, and no gene match explains 8 bases of the junction. From cysteine to phenylalanine, the CDR3 is 18 amino acids long. Only the CDR3 portion is preserved as DNA: 54 bases, with reading frame beginning at the first base. The germline V gene (reference sequence) specifies SGHAT as CDR1 and FQDESV as CDR2. All donors were healthy Caucasians. Three pairs of female monozygotic twins, all aged 18 to 29 years, were included in the twin cohort. RNA for TCR libraries was isolated from peripheral blood mononuclear cells. The library was prepared using 5' RACE. The data were produced on an Illumina HiSeq 2000. Template switching added a universal primer binding site, and the final cDNA carried a unique molecular identifier that allowed TCR cDNA molecules to be counted accurately. Specific primers in the conserved constant-segment region were used to synthesize first-strand cDNA for the TCR alpha and beta chains. To control for contamination, every cDNA library carried two barcodes: a SMART-Mk sample barcode plus Illumina barcodes. TruSeq adapter sequences along with Illumina sample barcodes were introduced in two successive PCR steps. TCR alpha and beta cDNA libraries were sequenced on the Illumina HiSeq platform with custom primers. The source study handled its data this way. Unique molecular identifiers were extracted from raw reads with MiGEC, and CDR3 positions were determined with MiXCR. Recombination models were inferred per individual with the repgenHMM and IGoR tools using an EM algorithm. The analysis of shared clonotypes was done with the tcR package in R, with sharing normalized by the product of cloneset sizes. To study raw recombination free of thymic and clonal selection effects, out-of-frame nonproductive sequences were analyzed. Through fastp at Q25 and MiXCR, TCRdb rebuilt clones from the public reads, retaining in-frame beta chains. Rows with a matching CDR3 protein are joined into one entry that keeps the most common DNA and genes. The V and J calls, along with clone size, are taken from TCRdb and not from the paper's own processing. Recorded for this sample are fewer than 900,000 distinct CDR3 sequences; around 21% of them occurred a single time. Clones ranked in the top ten supply approximately 4.3% of the sample.

The data were also submitted as part of a second study, on T cells expressing NK-cell markers. As the second study states: In sorted CD3+CD56+NKG2C+, CD3+CD56+NKG2C- and CD3+CD56-NKG2C+ T-cell subsets from several donors, TCR beta-chain repertoires were profiled. Among the eight sequenced donors, seven were HCMV-seropositive and one was HCMV-seronegative. In several experiments an anti-gammadeltaTCR antibody was added to restrict sorting to alphabetaTCR-expressing T cells. In six donors, the dominant CD3+CD56+NKG2C+ clonotypes were among the top 10 CD8+ clonotypes and accounted for roughly 1.0-7.5% of CD8+ T cells. Those dominant clonotypes were again the most abundant among CD3+CD56-NKG2C+ cells in several donors, at about 25-60.1%. Whether the expanded NKG2C-expressing T cell clones were specific for HCMV antigens remained unclear. Randomly selected healthy volunteers, three men and five women, were used as the eight sequenced donors. HCMV-specific IgG was detected in serum with a commercial ELISA kit to determine HCMV serostatus. For more than five donors, bulk peripheral blood T-cell repertoires were also sequenced from unsorted PBMC. Reads were demultiplexed and grouped by UMI with MIGEC, and clonotypes were assembled and quantified with MiTCR. To exclude erroneous sequences, only TCR cDNA sequences supported by at least two reads were retained. The tcR package was used for downstream repertoire analysis, and clonotypes were matched across fractions by CDR3 nucleotide sequence plus V segment. VDJmatch was used to annotate antigen specificity against VDJdb, with one amino acid substitution in CDR3 allowed.

The chain links TRBV11-1 with TRBJ2-6; 13 central nucleotides agree with TRBD2. Sequences were obtained from PBMCs. The receptor's source is a woman aged 18-29 years in good health. In nucleotides, the sequence is TGTGCCAGCAGCCAGGGACTAGCGGGATTTTCAGGGGCCAACGTCCTGACTTTC. This gives the protein CASSQGLAGFSGANVLTF.